This TCR beta chain was recorded in a study of CD8+CD57+ T cells in acquired aplastic anemia. Whole-study context: 3.2 ug was the average amount of DNA from sorted CD4+ and CD8+ cells.

TCR beta VDJ and CDR3 profiles were obtained from a genomic DNA template. TCRdb re-called the reads through MiXCR, storing one row per CDR3 protein. This sample has 250,000 to 300,000 distinct CDR3 sequences, with 45% to 65% found just once. With respect to this clonotype: Its antigen is as yet unknown.

The study's findings and limits: Sharing between patients and controls was observed for twenty-nine CD8+ CDR3 sequences. Patients did not significantly differ from controls in CD8+ Simpson's diversity.

CDR1 and CDR2 (germline): SQVTM, ANQGSEA. There are 14 residues in the CDR3. The sample was sorted CD4+, CD8+, or CD8+CD57+ T cells (not recorded which) from PBMCs. The clonotype originates from a human donor with severe aplastic anemia or a healthy control (not recorded which). This chain links TRBV29-1 with TRBJ2-6, with D perhaps matching TRBD1 or TRBD2 (5 bases each). CDR3 coding DNA: TGCAGTGCCGGGACGAGCTCTGGGGCCAACGTCCTGACTTTC. Amino acid sequence: CSAGTSSGANVLTF.